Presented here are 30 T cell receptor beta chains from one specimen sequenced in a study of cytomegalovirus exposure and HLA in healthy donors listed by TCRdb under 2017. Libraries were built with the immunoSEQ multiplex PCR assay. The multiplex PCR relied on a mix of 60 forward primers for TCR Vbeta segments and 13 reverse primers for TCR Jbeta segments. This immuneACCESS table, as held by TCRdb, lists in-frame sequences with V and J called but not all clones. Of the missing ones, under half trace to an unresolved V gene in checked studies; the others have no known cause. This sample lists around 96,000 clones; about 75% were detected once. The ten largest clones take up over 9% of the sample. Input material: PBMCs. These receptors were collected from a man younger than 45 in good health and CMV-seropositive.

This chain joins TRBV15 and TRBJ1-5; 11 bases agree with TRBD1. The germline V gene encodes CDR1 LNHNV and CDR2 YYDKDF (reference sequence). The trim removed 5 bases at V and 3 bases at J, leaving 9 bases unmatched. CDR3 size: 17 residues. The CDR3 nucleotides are TGTGCCACCAGCGGAGTCCGGGACAGGGGGTCCAATCAGCCCCAGCATTTT. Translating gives CATSGVRDRGSNQPQHF.

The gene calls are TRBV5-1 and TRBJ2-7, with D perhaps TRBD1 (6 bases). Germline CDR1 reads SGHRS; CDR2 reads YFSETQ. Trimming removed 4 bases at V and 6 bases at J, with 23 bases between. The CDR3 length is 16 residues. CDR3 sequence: CASSPRRQAERGEQYF. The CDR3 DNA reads TGCGCCAGCAGCCCGAGACGACAGGCCGAACGGGGCGAGCAGTACTTC.

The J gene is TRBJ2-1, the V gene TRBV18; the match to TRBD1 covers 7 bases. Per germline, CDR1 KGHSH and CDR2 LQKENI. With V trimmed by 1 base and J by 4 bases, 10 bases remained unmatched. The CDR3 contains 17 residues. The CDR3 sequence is CASSPQGKGAGYNEQFF. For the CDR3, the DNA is TGTGCCAGCTCACCACAGGGTAAGGGGGCAGGATACAATGAGCAGTTCTTC.

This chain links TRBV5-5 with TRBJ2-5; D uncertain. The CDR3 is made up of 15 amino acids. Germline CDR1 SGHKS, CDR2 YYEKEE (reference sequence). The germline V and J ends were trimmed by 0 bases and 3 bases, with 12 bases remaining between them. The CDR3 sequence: CASSLVTIVEETQYF. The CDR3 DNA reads TGTGCCAGCAGCTTGGTTACCATCGTAGAAGAGACCCAGTACTTC.

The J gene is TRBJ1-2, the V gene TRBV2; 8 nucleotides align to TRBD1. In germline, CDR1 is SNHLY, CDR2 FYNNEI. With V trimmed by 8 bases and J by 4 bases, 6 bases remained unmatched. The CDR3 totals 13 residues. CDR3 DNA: TGTGCCAGCTCGACAGGGGAGGCCTATGGCTACACCTTC. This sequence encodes CASSTGEAYGYTF.

The CDR3 sequence is CASSEVSSGGQQFF. CDR3 DNA: TGTGCCAGCAGTGAAGTTTCCAGCGGGGGGCAGCAGTTCTTC. The chain joins TRBV6-1 to TRBJ2-1; 9 nucleotides align to TRBD2. The CDR3 contains 14 residues. Germline trimming cut 1 base from V and 11 bases from J; bases unmatched to any gene: 6. Germline assignment: CDR1 MNHNS and CDR2 SASEGT.

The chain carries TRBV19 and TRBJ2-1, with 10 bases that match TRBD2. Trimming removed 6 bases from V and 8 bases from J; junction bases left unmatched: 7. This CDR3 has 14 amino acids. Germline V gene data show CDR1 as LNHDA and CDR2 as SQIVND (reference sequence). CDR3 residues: CASSQRGGRDEQFF. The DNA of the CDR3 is TGTGCCAGTAGCCAGCGGGGGGGCAGGGATGAGCAGTTCTTC.

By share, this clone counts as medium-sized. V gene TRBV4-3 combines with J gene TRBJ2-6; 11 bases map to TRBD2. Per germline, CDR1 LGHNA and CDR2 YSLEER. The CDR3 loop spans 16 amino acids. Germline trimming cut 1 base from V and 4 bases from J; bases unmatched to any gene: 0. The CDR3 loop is CASSQGTSGGANVLTF. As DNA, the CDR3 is TGCGCCAGCAGCCAAGGGACTAGCGGGGGGGCCAACGTCCTGACTTTC.

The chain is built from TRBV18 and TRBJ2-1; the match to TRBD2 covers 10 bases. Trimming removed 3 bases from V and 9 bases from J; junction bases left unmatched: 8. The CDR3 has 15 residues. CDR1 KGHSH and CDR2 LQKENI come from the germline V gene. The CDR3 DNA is TGTGCCAGCTCACCGCCTAGCGGGGGTTCAGGTGAGCAGTTCTTC. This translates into CASSPPSGGSGEQFF.

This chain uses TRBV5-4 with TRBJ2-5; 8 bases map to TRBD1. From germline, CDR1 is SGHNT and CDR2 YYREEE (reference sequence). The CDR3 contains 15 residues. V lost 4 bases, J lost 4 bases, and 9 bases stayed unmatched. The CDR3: CASSHMMTGAETQYF. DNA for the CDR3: TGTGCCAGCAGCCACATGATGACAGGGGCAGAGACCCAGTACTTC.

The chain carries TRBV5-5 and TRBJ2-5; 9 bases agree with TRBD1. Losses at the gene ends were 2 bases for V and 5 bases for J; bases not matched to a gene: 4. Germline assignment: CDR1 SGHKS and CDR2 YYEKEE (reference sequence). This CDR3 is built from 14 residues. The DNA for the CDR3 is TGTGCCAGCAGCTTACAGGGGGCCAGGGAGACCCAGTACTTC. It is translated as CASSLQGARETQYF.

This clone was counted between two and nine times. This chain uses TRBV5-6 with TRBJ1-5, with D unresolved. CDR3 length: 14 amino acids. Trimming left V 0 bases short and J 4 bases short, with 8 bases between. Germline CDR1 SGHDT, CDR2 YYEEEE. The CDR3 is CASSLAPKNQPQHF. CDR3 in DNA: TGTGCCAGCAGCTTGGCCCCCAAAAATCAGCCCCAGCATTTT.

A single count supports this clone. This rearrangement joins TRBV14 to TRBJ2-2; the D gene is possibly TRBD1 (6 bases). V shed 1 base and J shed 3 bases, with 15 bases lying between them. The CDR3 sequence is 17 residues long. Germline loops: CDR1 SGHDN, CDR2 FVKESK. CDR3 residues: CASSQVVPQGDTGELFF. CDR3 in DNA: TGTGCCAGCAGCCAAGTTGTTCCACAGGGTGACACCGGGGAGCTGTTTTTT. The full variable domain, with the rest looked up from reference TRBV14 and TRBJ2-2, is EAGVTQFPSHSVIEKGQTVTLRCDPISGHDNLYWYRRVMGKEIKFLLHFVKESKQDESGMPNNRFLAERTGGTYSTLKVQPAELEDSGVYFCASSQVVPQGDTGELFFGEGSRLTVL.

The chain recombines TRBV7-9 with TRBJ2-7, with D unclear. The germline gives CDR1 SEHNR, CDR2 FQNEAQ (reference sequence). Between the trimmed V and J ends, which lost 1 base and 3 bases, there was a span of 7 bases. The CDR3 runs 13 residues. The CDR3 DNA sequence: TGTGCCAGCAGCTTAGATCCCTTCTACGAGCAGTACTTC. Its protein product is CASSLDPFYEQYF.

The CDR3 coding sequence is TGTGCCAGCAGCTTAAACCCAGGGGCAGGTGAAAAACTGTTTTTT. It yields the protein CASSLNPGAGEKLFF. This rearrangement joins TRBV7-2 to TRBJ1-4, with TRBD1 as a possible D gene (6 bases). Germline V gene data show CDR1 as SGHTA and CDR2 as FQGNSA. The CDR3 spans 15 residues. The V end was cut by 2 bases, the J end by 7 bases, with 14 bases between.

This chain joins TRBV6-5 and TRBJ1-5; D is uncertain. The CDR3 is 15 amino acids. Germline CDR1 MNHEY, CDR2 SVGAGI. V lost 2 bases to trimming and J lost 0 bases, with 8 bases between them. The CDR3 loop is CASSYKFSSNQPQHF. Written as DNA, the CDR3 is TGTGCCAGCAGTTACAAGTTCAGTAGCAATCAGCCCCAGCATTTT.

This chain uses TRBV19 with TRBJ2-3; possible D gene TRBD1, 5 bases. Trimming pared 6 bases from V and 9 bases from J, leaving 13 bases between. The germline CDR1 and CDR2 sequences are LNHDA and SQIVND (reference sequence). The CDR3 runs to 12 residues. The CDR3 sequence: CASSPYPGTQYF. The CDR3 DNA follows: TGTGCCAGTAGCCCATACCCAGGGACGCAGTATTTT.

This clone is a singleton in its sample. The CDR3 nucleotides read TGTGCCAGCAGCTTATCCGGGCAGGGGGTCCTCTTCGGGGCCAACGTCCTGACTTTC. Its translation is CASSLSGQGVLFGANVLTF. V and J are TRBV7-8 and TRBJ2-6; 7 positions match TRBD1. Germline CDR1 SGHVS, CDR2 FQNEAQ. The CDR3 loop spans 19 amino acids. V was clipped by 2 bases and J by 4 bases; unmatched bases: 14.

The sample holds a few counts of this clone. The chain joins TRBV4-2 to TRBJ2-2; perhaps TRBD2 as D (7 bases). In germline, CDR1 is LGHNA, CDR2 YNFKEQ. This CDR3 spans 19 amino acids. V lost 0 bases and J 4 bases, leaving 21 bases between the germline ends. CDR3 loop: CASSQDLPRAGASTGELFF. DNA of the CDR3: TGTGCCAGCAGCCAAGACCTCCCCCGGGCGGGGGCGAGCACCGGGGAGCTGTTTTTT.

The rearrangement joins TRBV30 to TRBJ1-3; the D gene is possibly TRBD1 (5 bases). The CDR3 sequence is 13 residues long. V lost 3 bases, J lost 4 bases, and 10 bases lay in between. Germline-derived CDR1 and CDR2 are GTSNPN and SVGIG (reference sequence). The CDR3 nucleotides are TGTGCCTGGAGCGCAGGGCGGGGAAACACCATATATTTT. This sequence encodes CAWSAGRGNTIYF. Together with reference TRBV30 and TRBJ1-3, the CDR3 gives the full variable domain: SQTIHQWPATLVQPVGSPLSLECTVEGTSNPNLYWYRQAAGRGLQLLFYSVGIGQISSEVPQNLSASRPQDRQFILSSKKLLLSDSGFYLCAWSAGRGNTIYFGEGSWLTVV.

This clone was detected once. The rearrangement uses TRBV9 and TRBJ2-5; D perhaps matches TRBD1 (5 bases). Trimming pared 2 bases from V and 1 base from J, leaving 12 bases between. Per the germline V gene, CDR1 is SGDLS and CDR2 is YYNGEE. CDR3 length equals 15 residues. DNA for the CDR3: TGTGCCAGCAGCGTGAGTACTGGGGCCCAAGAGACCCAGTACTTC. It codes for CASSVSTGAQETQYF. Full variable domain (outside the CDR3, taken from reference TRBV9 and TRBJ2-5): DSGVTQTPKHLITATGQRVTLRCSPRSGDLSVYWYQQSLDQGLQFLIQYYNGEERAKGNILERFSAQQFPDLHSELNLSSLELGDSALYFCASSVSTGAQETQYFGPGTRLLVL.

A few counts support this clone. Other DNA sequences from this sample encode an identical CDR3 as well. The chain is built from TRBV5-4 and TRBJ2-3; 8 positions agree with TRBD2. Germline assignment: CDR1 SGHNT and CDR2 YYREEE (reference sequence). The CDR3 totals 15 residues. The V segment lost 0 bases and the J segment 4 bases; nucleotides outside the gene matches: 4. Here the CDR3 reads CASSLAGGLADTQYF. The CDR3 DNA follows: TGTGCCAGCAGCTTGGCGGGGGGGCTCGCAGATACGCAGTATTTT.

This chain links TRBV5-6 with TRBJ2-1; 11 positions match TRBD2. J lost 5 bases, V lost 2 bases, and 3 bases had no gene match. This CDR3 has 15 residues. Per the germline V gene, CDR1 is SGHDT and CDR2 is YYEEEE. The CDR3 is CASSFLAGGNNEQFF. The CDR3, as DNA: TGTGCCAGCAGCTTCCTAGCGGGGGGAAACAATGAGCAGTTCTTC. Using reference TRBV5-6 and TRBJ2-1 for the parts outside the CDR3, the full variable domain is DAGVTQSPTHLIKTRGQQVTLRCSPKSGHDTVSWYQQALGQGPQFIFQYYEEEERQRGNFPDRFSGHQFPNYSSELNVNALLLGDSALYLCASSFLAGGNNEQFFGPGTRLTVL.

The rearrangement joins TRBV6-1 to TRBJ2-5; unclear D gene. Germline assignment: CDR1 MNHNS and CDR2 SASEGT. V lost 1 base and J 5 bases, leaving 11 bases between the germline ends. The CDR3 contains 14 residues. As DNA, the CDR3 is TGTGCCAGCAGTGAAGGGCAGGTCAAGGAGACCCAGTACTTC. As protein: CASSEGQVKETQYF.

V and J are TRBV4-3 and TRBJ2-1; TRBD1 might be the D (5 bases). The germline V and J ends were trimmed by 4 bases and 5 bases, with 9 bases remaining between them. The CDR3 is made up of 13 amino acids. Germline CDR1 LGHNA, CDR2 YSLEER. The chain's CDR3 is CASSPRQHNEQFF. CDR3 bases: TGCGCCAGCAGCCCAAGACAGCACAATGAGCAGTTCTTC.

In nucleotides, the CDR3 is TGTGCCAGTACCCCACTAGCGGACCTCACAGATACGCAGTATTTT. Amino acids: CASTPLADLTDTQYF. The rearrangement uses TRBV19 and TRBJ2-3; TRBD2 matches 8 bases. V lost 7 bases to trimming and J lost 2 bases; unmatched junction nucleotides: 8. Germline assignment: CDR1 LNHDA and CDR2 SQIVND (reference sequence). The CDR3 extends over 15 amino acids.

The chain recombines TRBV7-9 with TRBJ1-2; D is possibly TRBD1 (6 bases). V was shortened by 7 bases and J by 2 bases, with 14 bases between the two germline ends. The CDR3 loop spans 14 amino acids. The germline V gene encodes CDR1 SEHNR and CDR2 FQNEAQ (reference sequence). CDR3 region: CASTRDNRNYGYTF. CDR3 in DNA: TGTGCCAGCACCAGGGACAATCGAAACTATGGCTACACCTTC.

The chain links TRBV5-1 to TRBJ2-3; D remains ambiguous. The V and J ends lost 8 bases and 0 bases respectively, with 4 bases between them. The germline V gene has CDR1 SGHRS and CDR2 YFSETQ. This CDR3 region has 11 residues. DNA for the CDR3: TGCGCCAGTTCTAGCACAGATACGCAGTATTTT. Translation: CASSSTDTQYF.

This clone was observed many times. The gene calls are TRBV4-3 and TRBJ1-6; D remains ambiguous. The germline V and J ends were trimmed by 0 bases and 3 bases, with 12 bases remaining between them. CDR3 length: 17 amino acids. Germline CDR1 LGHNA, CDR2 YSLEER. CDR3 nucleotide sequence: TGCGCCAGCAGCCAAGAGTTTCGGGGAGGCTATAATTCACCCCTCCACTTT. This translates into CASSQEFRGGYNSPLHF.

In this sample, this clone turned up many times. The CDR3 protein is CASSAGTSGGTDTQYF. DNA for the CDR3: TGTGCCAGCAGTGCCGGGACTAGCGGGGGCACAGATACGCAGTATTTT. This rearrangement joins TRBV6-4 to TRBJ2-3, with TRBD2 matching over 13 bases. J was trimmed by 1 base and V by 4 bases; bases with no gene match: 2. This CDR3 is 16 amino acids long. CDR1 is MRHNA and CDR2 is SNTAGT in the germline V gene.